The 20 T cell receptor beta chains listed next were all sequenced from one sample in a study of early T cells in non-severe SARS-CoV-2 infection. MiXCR, run by TCRdb on the 5' RACE reads, gives a single entry per CDR3 protein. This sample has roughly 75,000 distinct CDR3 sequences, with 15% to 20% found just once. The sequenced sample consisted of whole blood. All receptors derive from an adult who was a healthcare worker with PCR-confirmed SARS-CoV-2 infection or an uninfected control (not recorded which).

This clonotype was recorded at least ten times. The V and J genes are TRBV12-3 or TRBV12-4 and TRBJ1-3; 8 bases are a match to TRBD1. The J segment lost 1 base and the V segment lost 6 bases, leaving 5 bases of the junction unmatched. This CDR3 is built from 15 residues. The CDR3 DNA follows: TGTGCCAGCAGGACAGGGGCAGCTTCTGGAAACACCATATATTTT. It is translated as CASRTGAASGNTIYF.

The table lists this clonotype with a few counts. The V and J genes are TRBV11-2 and TRBJ2-5; 11 bases map to TRBD2. Germline CDR1 reads SGHAT; CDR2 reads FQNNGV. Unmatched junction bases numbered 0, after V lost 3 bases and J lost 3 bases. The CDR3 loop spans 14 amino acids. The CDR3 sequence is CASSLGLAEETQYF. The CDR3 coding sequence is TGTGCCAGCAGCTTGGGACTAGCGGAAGAGACCCAGTACTTC.

The V gene is TRBV29-1, the J gene TRBJ2-5; 9 nucleotides match TRBD1. After removal of 1 base from V and 4 bases from J, the junction contained 4 bases not matched to a gene. The CDR3 contains 14 residues. CDR1 and CDR2 (germline): SQVTM, ANQGSEA. The CDR3 DNA reads TGCAGCGTTGAAGGGGACAGGGTGGCAGAGACCCAGTACTTC. Its protein product is CSVEGDRVAETQYF.

This clonotype has more than one count but fewer than ten. The chain uses TRBV10-1 and TRBJ2-2; 7 bases map to TRBD1. The CDR3 has 16 amino acids. CDR1 WNHNN and CDR2 SYGVQD come from the germline V gene (reference sequence). J was trimmed by 1 base and V by 4 bases; bases with no gene match: 6. The CDR3 loop reads CASSVERTGNTGELFF. Here the CDR3 DNA reads TGCGCCAGCAGTGTCGAAAGGACAGGGAACACCGGGGAGCTGTTTTTT.

The J gene is TRBJ2-3, the V gene TRBV5-1, with a possible D match to TRBD2 (5 bases). The CDR3 covers 16 residues. V lost 4 bases and J 0 bases, leaving 15 bases between the germline ends. Germline V gene lookup returns CDR1 SGHRS and CDR2 YFSETQ. CDR3 amino acids: CASSTARGSSTDTQYF. The CDR3 bases are TGCGCCAGCAGCACCGCGCGCGGGTCCAGCACAGATACGCAGTATTTT.

The J gene is TRBJ2-1, the V gene TRBV2; 9 bases match TRBD2. The CDR3 is made up of 15 amino acids. V lost 5 bases, J lost 6 bases, and 8 bases stayed unmatched. Germline V gene data show CDR1 as SNHLY and CDR2 as FYNNEI. CDR3 DNA: TGTGCCAGCAGTTCAGGCGGGGGGGCCATCAATGAGCAGTTCTTC. This sequence encodes CASSSGGGAINEQFF.

The chain couples TRBV28 to TRBJ2-3, with 9 bases matching TRBD2. The germline CDR1 and CDR2 sequences are MDHEN and SYDVKM. The J segment lost 4 bases and the V segment lost 1 base, leaving 6 bases of the junction unmatched. The CDR3 length is 16 residues. In DNA, the CDR3 is TGTGCCAGCAGTTTATTGCGCGGGGGGGCCGCAGATACGCAGTATTTT. It encodes CASSLLRGGAADTQYF.

This clonotype was seen at least ten times. The chain combines TRBV24-1 with TRBJ2-2; tentatively, D is TRBD1 (5 bases). The CDR3 is 16 amino acids. V lost 0 bases to trimming and J lost 0 bases, with 7 bases between them. CDR1 is KGHDR, CDR2 SFDVKD, per germline. CDR3 nucleotide sequence: TGTGCCACCAGTGATTTGCAGGGCCCGAACACCGGGGAGCTGTTTTTT. It encodes CATSDLQGPNTGELFF.

In this sample, this clonotype turned up a few times. The V gene is TRBV7-2, the J gene TRBJ1-1; 8 bases fit TRBD1. The V gene's germline CDR1 is SGHTA and CDR2 FQGNSA. The V segment lost 3 bases and the J segment 9 bases; nucleotides outside the gene matches: 3. The CDR3 is 12 residues long. The CDR3 DNA sequence: TGTGCCAGCAGCTTGGACAGGGCAAAAGCTTTCTTT. This encodes CASSLDRAKAFF.

With respect to this clonotype: Germline is not matched at one junction end, which may reflect a read error. The V and J genes are TRBV5-1 and TRBJ2-3; no definite D call. CDR3 length: 15 residues. Germline V gene sequence: CDR1 SGHRS, CDR2 YFSETQ. The chain's CDR3 is CTSSLAGGPTDTQYF. CDR3 DNA: TGCACCAGCAGCTTGGCTGGCGGACCGACAGATACGCAGTATTTT.

The rearrangement joins TRBV29-1 to TRBJ1-1, with 8 bases matching TRBD1. The V gene end was trimmed by 3 bases and the J gene end by 5 bases; junction bases not matched to a gene: 5. Germline V gives CDR1 SQVTM, CDR2 ANQGSEA. This CDR3 is built from 13 residues. In DNA, the CDR3 is TGCAGCGTTGACGGACAGGGTTGGACTGAAGCTTTCTTT. Amino acids: CSVDGQGWTEAFF.

This clonotype was observed once. V usage is TRBV11-2 and J usage is TRBJ2-4; D remains unclear. From germline, CDR1 is SGHAT and CDR2 FQNNGV. Trimming stripped 5 bases from V and 1 base from J, with 12 bases between. This CDR3 spans 15 amino acids. The DNA of the CDR3 is TGTGCCAGCAGCCGCCCCTTAGGGGCCAAAAACATTCAGTACTTC. Amino acid sequence: CASSRPLGAKNIQYF.

Comment on this clonotype: Relative to the germline gene, one junction end is altered; a read error may explain this. The rearrangement uses TRBV7-6 and TRBJ2-3; TRBD1 aligns across 10 bases. This CDR3 is 17 amino acids long. CDR1 and CDR2 from the germline V gene are SGHVS and FNYEAQ. CDR3 amino acids: CASSFPGTGEGTDTRYF. The DNA for the CDR3 is TGTGCCAGCAGCTTTCCCGGGACAGGGGAAGGCACAGATACGCGGTATTTT.

This chain connects TRBV7-9 to TRBJ2-7; a possible D gene is TRBD2 (5 bases). CDR1 is SEHNR and CDR2 is FQNEAQ in the germline V gene (reference sequence). The CDR3 sequence is 16 residues long. Trimming took off 2 bases at V and 0 bases at J, with 14 bases between the two ends. This CDR3 reads CASSLYSTGSSYEQYF. In DNA, the CDR3 is TGTGCCAGCAGCTTATATTCAACGGGAAGCTCCTACGAGCAGTACTTC.

The chain employs TRBV14 and TRBJ2-1; no reliable D call. From germline, CDR1 is SGHDN and CDR2 FVKESK. Trimming removed 0 bases at V and 9 bases at J, with 6 bases between. The CDR3 extends over 12 amino acids. The DNA of the CDR3 is TGTGCCAGCAGCCAAGATTATAGTGAGCAGTTCTTC. Amino acid sequence: CASSQDYSEQFF.

This rearrangement joins TRBV20-1 to TRBJ1-5; TRBD1 aligns across 8 bases. CDR3 length equals 16 residues. Germline V gene data show CDR1 as DFQATT and CDR2 as SNEGSKA (reference sequence). The V segment lost 3 bases and the J segment 2 bases; nucleotides outside the gene matches: 9. The CDR3 DNA sequence: TGCAGTGCTAGCGGGGGACCGGGACAGGGCAATCAGCCCCAGCATTTT. It yields the protein CSASGGPGQGNQPQHF.

This clonotype was counted a single time. CDR3 region: CASSLITSEWSYNEQFF. The CDR3 DNA follows: TGTGCCAGCAGCTTAATCACTAGCGAATGGTCGTACAATGAGCAGTTCTTC. The V call is TRBV11-2, the J call TRBJ2-1, with TRBD2 matching 7 bases. Trimming at V came to 2 bases and at J to 4 bases, leaving 11 bases not matched to a gene. Germline CDR1 reads SGHAT; CDR2 reads FQNNGV. The CDR3 totals 17 residues.

This clonotype was counted a few times. J is TRBJ1-1 and V is TRBV18; D remains unclear. V lost 3 bases and J 0 bases, leaving 11 bases between the germline ends. This CDR3 has 15 residues. Germline CDR1 is KGHSH and CDR2 is LQKENI. The CDR3 loop reads CASSPAQVVNTEAFF. Here the CDR3 DNA reads TGTGCCAGCTCACCTGCCCAGGTCGTGAACACTGAAGCTTTCTTT.

The V and J genes are TRBV5-4 and TRBJ2-5; 11 nucleotides match TRBD2. CDR3 size: 15 residues. Per the germline V gene, CDR1 is SGHNT and CDR2 is YYREEE (reference sequence). J was trimmed by 2 bases and V by 4 bases; bases with no gene match: 4. CDR3 bases: TGTGCCAGCAGCAAATCTAGCGGGAGGCAAGAGACCCAGTACTTC. This encodes CASSKSSGRQETQYF.

The gene calls are TRBV29-1 and TRBJ2-4, with 12 bases aligning to TRBD1. The junction had 15 bases not matched to a gene; V was cut back by 3 bases and J by 0 bases. Germline CDR1 is SQVTM and CDR2 is ANQGSEA. There are 20 residues in the CDR3. The CDR3 protein is CSVDEAPGQGAGLAKNIQYF. In nucleotides, the CDR3 is TGCAGCGTTGACGAAGCCCCGGGACAGGGGGCAGGTCTAGCCAAAAACATTCAGTACTTC.